The T cell receptor beta chain under discussion was sequenced for a study of cytomegalovirus exposure and HLA in healthy donors. CDR1 is SEHNR and CDR2 is FQNEAQ in the germline V gene (reference sequence). The V gene lost 5 bases and the J gene lost 4 bases, with 11 bases spanning the gap. This CDR3 region has 14 residues. Primers included in the PCR were 60 Vbeta and 13 Jbeta primers. The repertoire was sequenced with immunoSEQ multiplex PCR; TCRdb's copy has only in-frame clones and lacks some. Of tens of thousands of clones in the sample, less than 8% are singletons; the top ten hold roughly 2%. This clone was seen a few times. Antigen: not known. Study-level results: A later analysis revealed that TCR association rates differed between HLA loci, peaking at DRB1 and bottoming out at HLA-C.

The TCR comes from a man aged 50 to 59 in good health and CMV-seronegative. Sequenced input: PBMCs. This chain uses TRBV7-9 with TRBJ2-2; maybe TRBD2 (5 bases). CDR3 sequence: CASSVLRVTGELFF. The CDR3 bases are TGTGCCAGCAGCGTACTGCGGGTCACCGGGGAGCTGTTTTTT.